The 23 T cell receptor beta chains below all came from one sample that was sequenced in a study of shared clonotypes between healthy human individuals. Only in-frame clones appear in the TCRdb table, and some are missing; sequencing was by immunoSEQ multiplex PCR. The table has more than 550,000 clones, about 92% seen once. Sequenced sample: memory CD8+ T cells from PBMCs. Subset noted: CD45RO+ cells pooled with CCR7-negative TemRA cells. The receptor source for this set is a young man in good health. Some clones in this sample may be carry-over from other donors' samples.

The chain recombines TRBV28 with TRBJ2-7; unclear D gene. The ends were cut back, 6 bases at V and 0 bases at J, with 15 bases in the middle. The CDR3 has 15 residues. CDR1 is MDHEN and CDR2 is SYDVKM in the germline V gene. This CDR3 is CASSRTPQHSYEQYF. CDR3 sequence (DNA): TGTGCCAGCAGCCGCACCCCCCAACACTCCTACGAGCAGTACTTC.

The rearrangement joins TRBV29-1 to TRBJ2-2; 7 nucleotides align to TRBD1. The germline V gene has CDR1 SQVTM and CDR2 ANQGSEA. Trimming took 4 bases from V and 3 from J; bases not matched to a gene: 2. The CDR3 has 13 residues. CDR3 bases: TGCAGCGTTGTAGGGGGCTACACCGGGGAGCTGTTTTTT. Translation: CSVVGGYTGELFF.

The V call is TRBV10-2, the J call TRBJ2-7; either TRBD1 or TRBD2 may supply D (5 bases each). Trimming shortened V by 4 bases and J by 0 bases, and 19 bases separated the two germline ends. Germline CDR1 and CDR2: WSHSY and SAAADI. The CDR3 runs 17 residues. The CDR3 DNA is TGCGCCAGCAGTGGTATCGGATCGGGACCCAGCTCCTACGAGCAGTACTTC. This gives the protein CASSGIGSGPSSYEQYF.

This chain connects TRBV10-2 to TRBJ1-2; D not resolved. Germline assignment: CDR1 WSHSY and CDR2 SAAADI. The length of the CDR3 is 16 residues. Trimming pared 8 bases from V and 0 bases from J, leaving 19 bases between. The CDR3 here is CASGDGTGSANYGYTF. The CDR3 DNA reads TGCGCCAGCGGCGATGGAACGGGGAGTGCTAACTATGGCTACACCTTC.

The genes are TRBV4-3 and TRBJ2-5, with 9 nucleotides matching TRBD1. V lost 4 bases and J lost 2; bases outside the gene matches: 23. CDR3 length equals 21 residues. Germline CDR1 and CDR2: LGHNA and YSLEER. CDR3 in amino acids: CASSRAVGQGKGSGSQETQYF. In DNA form, the CDR3 reads TGCGCCAGCAGCCGAGCAGTCGGACAGGGGAAGGGAAGTGGTAGTCAAGAGACCCAGTACTTC.

The V call is TRBV4-3, the J call TRBJ1-4; TRBD1 matches at 7 bases. CDR3 length: 15 amino acids. Germline V gives CDR1 LGHNA, CDR2 YSLEER. After removal of 2 bases from V and 8 bases from J, the junction contained 8 bases not matched to a gene. The CDR3 sequence is CASSQRGPRGEKLFF. The CDR3 region has the DNA TGCGCCAGCAGCCAAAGGGGGCCCCGTGGGGAAAAACTGTTTTTT.

This sequence joins TRBV5-6 and TRBJ2-1; the D gene is possibly TRBD1 (5 bases). The CDR3 totals 14 residues. Between the trimmed V and J ends, which lost 0 bases and 7 bases, there was a span of 11 bases. Germline V gene sequence: CDR1 SGHDT, CDR2 YYEEEE. As DNA, the CDR3 is TGTGCCAGCAGCTTGGGGCCAGGGTGGAATGAGCAGTTCTTC. The encoded protein is CASSLGPGWNEQFF.

The chain combines TRBV19 with TRBJ1-5; 7 nucleotides line up with TRBD1. This CDR3 has 13 residues. Germline V gene sequence: CDR1 LNHDA, CDR2 SQIVND (reference sequence). V dropped 11 bases and J dropped 0; count of bases not matched to a gene: 4. In DNA, the CDR3 is TGTGCCTCACAGGGGTTTAGCAATCAGCCCCAGCATTTT. It translates to CASQGFSNQPQHF.

The chain uses TRBV7-6 and TRBJ1-4; no clear D. CDR3 length: 13 amino acids. CDR1 and CDR2 from the germline V gene are SGHVS and FNYEAQ. The ends were cut back, 5 bases at V and 10 bases at J, with 14 bases in the middle. CDR3 loop: CASSESGVGKLFF. The DNA of the CDR3 is TGTGCCAGCAGCGAAAGCGGGGTCGGAAAACTGTTTTTT.

For this clone: Other DNA sequences from this sample encode an identical CDR3 as well. The J gene is TRBJ2-7, the V gene TRBV27, with 7 bases that match TRBD1. Germline values: CDR1 MNHEY, CDR2 SMNVEV (reference sequence). V lost 5 bases, J lost 7 bases, and 2 bases stayed unmatched. This CDR3 has 11 amino acids. CDR3 sequence: CASSPGGEQYF. The CDR3 region has the DNA TGTGCCAGCAGTCCAGGGGGAGAGCAGTACTTC.

This clone was seen once. The V and J genes are TRBV19 and TRBJ1-5, with 7 bases identical to TRBD1. The CDR3 sequence is 14 residues long. Germline values: CDR1 LNHDA, CDR2 SQIVND (reference sequence). J gave up 6 bases and V 2 bases, and 4 bases lay outside the gene matches. The CDR3 loop reads CASSIRTGLQPQHF. Written as DNA, the CDR3 is TGTGCCAGTAGTATAAGGACAGGACTTCAGCCCCAGCATTTT.

The rearrangement joins TRBV28 to TRBJ1-2, with 8 bases lining up with TRBD1. Trimming removed 3 bases from V and 4 bases from J; junction bases left unmatched: 7. This CDR3 comprises 15 residues. CDR1 is MDHEN and CDR2 is SYDVKM in the germline V gene. This CDR3 is CASSFQGAPSYGYTF. The CDR3 DNA reads TGTGCCAGCAGTTTTCAGGGGGCGCCGTCCTATGGCTACACCTTC.

In DNA form, the CDR3 reads TGTGCCAGCTCACCGTTGACTACTCCCACAGATACGCAGTATTTT. Translated, it gives CASSPLTTPTDTQYF. The rearrangement links TRBV18 to TRBJ2-3; perhaps TRBD2 as D (5 bases). Germline loops: CDR1 KGHSH, CDR2 LQKENI. V was pared by 3 bases and J by 2 bases, with 12 bases between. The CDR3 has 15 amino acids.

The chain employs TRBV2 and TRBJ2-3; TRBD2 matches at 12 bases. CDR1 is SNHLY, CDR2 FYNNEI, per germline. The V and J ends lost 1 base and 4 bases, in that order; junction bases with no gene match: 3. This CDR3 spans 16 amino acids. Here the CDR3 DNA reads TGTGCCAGCAGTGAAGGCCTAGCGGGAGGGCCAGATACGCAGTATTTT. Its protein product is CASSEGLAGGPDTQYF.

A single count supports this clone. The CDR3 here is CASSFKGGWTGELFF. DNA for the CDR3: TGTGCCAGCAGTTTTAAGGGGGGCTGGACCGGGGAGCTGTTTTTT. The V gene is TRBV28, the J gene TRBJ2-2, with D perhaps being TRBD1 or TRBD2 (6 bases each). The CDR3 is 15 residues long. V was trimmed by 3 bases and J by 5 bases, leaving 13 bases between them. Per the germline V gene, CDR1 is MDHEN and CDR2 is SYDVKM. The full variable domain, completed using reference TRBV28 and TRBJ2-2, is DVKVTQSSRYLVKRTGEKVFLECVQDMDHENMFWYRQDPGLGLRLIYFSYDVKMKEKGDIPEGYSVSREKKERFSLILESASTNQTSMYLCASSFKGGWTGELFFGEGSRLTVL.

As concerns this clone: One junction end disagrees with the germline gene, perhaps due to a read error. The gene calls are TRBV7-3 and TRBJ2-3; 9 bases line up with TRBD2. This CDR3 has 18 residues. Germline-derived CDR1 and CDR2 are SGHTA and FQGTGA. CDR3 residues: CASSVTGTSHASTDTQYF. The DNA for the CDR3 is TGTGCCAGCAGCGTAACCGGGACTAGCCACGCTAGCACAGATACGCAGTATTTT.

This chain links TRBV7-6 with TRBJ2-7; TRBD1 is a possible D gene (8 bases). CDR3 length: 16 residues. CDR1 and CDR2 from the germline V gene are SGHVS and FNYEAQ. The V gene lost 3 bases and the J gene lost 3 bases, with 18 bases spanning the gap. The CDR3 protein is CASSLAGTGLGYEQYF. In DNA, the CDR3 is TGTGCCAGCAGCTTGGCCGGGACAGGACTAGGCTACGAGCAGTACTTC.

The chain combines TRBV11-2 with TRBJ2-2; D is uncertain. The CDR3 runs 15 residues. With 0 bases removed from V and 1 base from J, the gap between germline ends came to 6 bases. Germline lookup yields CDR1 SGHAT and CDR2 FQNNGV. The CDR3 loop is CASSLDWRNTGELFF. The CDR3 DNA follows: TGTGCCAGCAGCTTAGATTGGCGGAACACCGGGGAGCTGTTTTTT.

As to this clone: Compared with germline, one end of the junction differs, possibly owing to a read error. The chain employs TRBV29-1 and TRBJ2-7; D uncertain. Germline V gives CDR1 SQVTM, CDR2 ANQGSEA. CDR3 size: 15 residues. The chain's CDR3 is CSAIPGTGPSFEQYF. As DNA, the CDR3 is TGCAGCGCTATACCCGGTACGGGCCCGTCCTTCGAGCAGTACTTC.

The CDR3 protein is CASSAVAGPGNEQFF. Written as DNA, the CDR3 is TGTGCCAGCAGTGCCGTGGCGGGGCCTGGCAATGAGCAGTTCTTC. The V gene is TRBV7-9, the J gene TRBJ2-1; D perhaps matches TRBD2 (6 bases). This CDR3 region has 15 residues. Germline CDR1 is SEHNR and CDR2 is FQNEAQ (reference sequence). V was cut by 6 bases and J by 6 bases, with 18 bases left in between.

The chain combines TRBV5-1 with TRBJ2-3, with 7 bases identical to TRBD2. The J segment lost 2 bases and the V segment lost 1 base, leaving 4 bases of the junction unmatched. The CDR3 has 15 residues. Germline values: CDR1 SGHRS, CDR2 YFSETQ. CDR3 bases: TGCGCCAGCAGCTTGTGGGGAGGGTACACAGATACGCAGTATTTT. This codes for CASSLWGGYTDTQYF.

The J gene is TRBJ1-2, the V gene TRBV9, with unresolved D. V shed 0 bases and J shed 0 bases, with 9 bases lying between them. This CDR3 is 15 amino acids long. In germline, CDR1 is SGDLS, CDR2 YYNGEE. The CDR3 coding sequence is TGTGCCAGCAGCGTAGTAGGCAGCACTAACTATGGCTACACCTTC. Its protein product is CASSVVGSTNYGYTF.

The chain joins TRBV9 to TRBJ1-1; no clear D. Germline V gene lookup returns CDR1 SGDLS and CDR2 YYNGEE. The CDR3 runs 14 residues. Trimming removed 4 bases from V and 4 bases from J, with 14 bases in between. CDR3 amino acids: CASSPYGGTTEAFF. The CDR3 coding sequence is TGTGCCAGCAGCCCTTACGGCGGAACCACTGAAGCTTTCTTT.